Each of the 26 T cell receptor beta chains below was sequenced from the same sample in a study of Ad26.COV2.S vaccination and SARS-CoV-2 variants. Treatment defined: around 19 received Ad26.COV2.S at low or high dose, single or two shots; roughly five received placebo; per-sample allocation not given. Material that was analyzed had been drawn on day 63 after the first vaccine or placebo injection. Only in-frame clones appear in the TCRdb table, and some are missing; sequencing was by immunoSEQ multiplex PCR. The data contain 200,000 to 250,000 clones, approximately 88% of them singletons. The sequencing used peripheral blood, collected in a trial of Ad26.COV2.S vaccine versus placebo. These receptors came from a person aged 18-65 years who received the Ad26.COV2.S COVID-19 vaccine or a placebo.

The chain carries TRBV11-1 and TRBJ2-3, with a weak D call TRBD2 (5 bases). The CDR3 is made up of 14 amino acids. CDR1 and CDR2 from the germline V gene are SGHAT and FQDESV (reference sequence). The CDR3 loop reads CAISGVLGTDTQYF. CDR3 in DNA: TGTGCTATCTCCGGGGTCCTGGGGACAGATACGCAGTATTTT.

This chain connects TRBV19 to TRBJ1-1, with D unresolved. CDR3 length: 11 amino acids. Trimming pared 5 bases from V and 4 bases from J, leaving 5 bases between. CDR1 is LNHDA, CDR2 SQIVND, per germline (reference sequence). The CDR3 sequence: CASSRTTEAFF. CDR3 nucleotides: TGTGCCAGTAGTCGGACCACTGAAGCTTTCTTT.

The V call is TRBV19, the J call TRBJ1-1; TRBD1 is a possible D gene (5 bases). The germline V gene encodes CDR1 LNHDA and CDR2 SQIVND (reference sequence). This CDR3 has 13 amino acids. V lost 5 bases and J lost 2, with 9 bases in between. Here the CDR3 DNA reads TGTGCCAGTAGTGGGGGTTATAACACTGAAGCTTTCTTT. Translated: CASSGGYNTEAFF. The whole variable domain, remainder taken from reference TRBV19 and TRBJ1-1, is DGGITQSPKYLFRKEGQNVTLSCEQNLNHDAMYWYRQDPGQGLRLIYYSQIVNDFQKGDIAEGYSVSREKKESFPLTVTSAQKNPTAFYLCASSGGYNTEAFFGQGTRLTVV.

The CDR3 nucleotides read TGCGCCAGCAGTGGCGATAGCGGACACACAGATACGCAGTATTTT. Its protein product is CASSGDSGHTDTQYF. The chain combines TRBV10-1 with TRBJ2-3, with a tentative D call TRBD2 (6 bases). Germline V lookup: CDR1 WNHNN, CDR2 SYGVQD (reference sequence). This CDR3 contains 15 residues. Trimming removed 4 bases at V and 2 bases at J, with 13 bases between.

This rearrangement joins TRBV5-1 to TRBJ2-1, with TRBD1 matching over 7 bases. Germline-derived CDR1 and CDR2 are SGHRS and YFSETQ. V was clipped by 2 bases and J by 7 bases; unmatched bases: 9. The CDR3 covers 15 residues. Here the CDR3 DNA reads TGCGCCAGCAGCTTATCACAGGGGTCGTTGAATGAGCAGTTCTTC. Translation: CASSLSQGSLNEQFF.

This clone was counted a few times. The CDR3 nucleotides are TGTGCCAGCAGCCAAGGAAGCTACGAGCAGTACTTC. This gives the protein CASSQGSYEQYF. This chain uses TRBV5-5 with TRBJ2-7; D not certain. V was shortened by 4 bases and J by 3 bases, with 8 bases between the two germline ends. CDR1 is SGHKS and CDR2 is YYEKEE in the germline V gene (reference sequence). The CDR3 loop spans 12 amino acids. The full variable domain, completed using reference TRBV5-5 and TRBJ2-7, is DAGVTQSPTHLIKTRGQQVTLRCSPISGHKSVSWYQQVLGQGPQFIFQYYEKEERGRGNFPDRFSARQFPNYSSELNVNALLLGDSALYLCASSQGSYEQYFGPGTRLTVT.

V and J are TRBV24-1 and TRBJ2-6; D unclear. Germline V gene lookup returns CDR1 KGHDR and CDR2 SFDVKD. The germline V and J ends were trimmed by 5 bases and 0 bases, with 10 bases remaining between them. This CDR3 region has 16 residues. CDR3 sequence reads: CATSGTIPSGANVLTF. As DNA, the CDR3 is TGTGCCACCAGTGGCACCATTCCCTCTGGGGCCAACGTCCTGACTTTC.

This chain links TRBV18 with TRBJ1-1; the match to TRBD1 covers 7 bases. There are 16 residues in the CDR3. The junction had 9 bases not matched to a gene; V was cut back by 5 bases and J by 0 bases. The germline CDR1 and CDR2 sequences are KGHSH and LQKENI. CDR3 coding DNA: TGTGCCAGCTCATACCGGGACAGAGTAATGAACACTGAAGCTTTCTTT. Its translation is CASSYRDRVMNTEAFF.

The chain joins TRBV5-4 to TRBJ1-6; D unresolved. With 0 bases removed from V and 6 bases from J, the gap between germline ends came to 10 bases. CDR3 length: 15 residues. CDR1 and CDR2 from the germline V gene are SGHNT and YYREEE (reference sequence). Here the CDR3 reads CASSLGGRLNSPLHF. For the CDR3, the DNA is TGTGCCAGCAGCTTGGGAGGCCGACTTAATTCACCCCTCCACTTT.

This chain uses TRBV19 with TRBJ2-5; D is unclear. This CDR3 comprises 13 residues. The V and J ends lost 4 bases and 5 bases respectively, with 11 bases between them. CDR1 is LNHDA and CDR2 is SQIVND in the germline V gene (reference sequence). CDR3 bases: TGTGCCAGTAGTAGAGGACCTCCCGAGACCCAGTACTTC. Translating it yields CASSRGPPETQYF. Complete variable domain (other parts from reference TRBV19 and TRBJ2-5): DGGITQSPKYLFRKEGQNVTLSCEQNLNHDAMYWYRQDPGQGLRLIYYSQIVNDFQKGDIAEGYSVSREKKESFPLTVTSAQKNPTAFYLCASSRGPPETQYFGPGTRLLVL.

The gene calls are TRBV12-3 or TRBV12-4 and TRBJ2-3; D perhaps matches TRBD2 (6 bases). This CDR3 is 12 amino acids long. V was trimmed by 6 bases and J by 7 bases, leaving 11 bases between them. CDR3 DNA sequence: TGTGCCAGCAGCCCCGGGGGATATACGCAGTATTTT. Protein: CASSPGGYTQYF.

This chain joins TRBV19 and TRBJ2-1; no clear D. CDR3 size: 13 residues. Looked up from germline, CDR1 is LNHDA and CDR2 is SQIVND (reference sequence). The ends were cut back, 8 bases at V and 6 bases at J, with 14 bases in the middle. The chain's CDR3 is CASAYYRTNEQFF. The CDR3 region has the DNA TGTGCCAGTGCTTACTACCGAACCAATGAGCAGTTCTTC.

The V call is TRBV7-2, the J call TRBJ1-1; possibly TRBD1 for D (5 bases). Trimming took 2 bases from V and 8 from J, leaving 18 bases between them. Germline CDR1 and CDR2: SGHTA and FQGNSA. The CDR3 runs 15 residues. CDR3 sequence reads: CASSLSYQGAAEAFF. As DNA, the CDR3 is TGTGCCAGCAGCTTAAGTTACCAGGGTGCGGCCGAAGCTTTCTTT. Variable domain in full (rest from reference TRBV7-2 and TRBJ1-1): GAGVSQSPSNKVTEKGKDVELRCDPISGHTALYWYRQSLGQGLEFLIYFQGNSAPDKSGLPSDRFSAERTGGSVSTLTIQRTQQEDSAVYLCASSLSYQGAAEAFFGQGTRLTVV.

This clone was seen a single time. The V and J genes are TRBV15 and TRBJ1-1; no reliable D call. This CDR3 has 16 amino acids. V shed 2 bases and J shed 1 base, with 14 bases lying between them. Germline V gene lookup returns CDR1 LNHNV and CDR2 YYDKDF (reference sequence). The CDR3 DNA follows: TGTGCCACCAGCAGATACCCTACGATAGGGAACACTGAAGCTTTCTTT. It encodes CATSRYPTIGNTEAFF.

This chain connects TRBV11-3 to TRBJ1-4; D gene uncertain. Germline assignment: CDR1 SGHNT and CDR2 YENEEA. With 5 bases removed from V and 3 bases from J, the gap between germline ends came to 22 bases. CDR3 length: 18 amino acids. CDR3 region: CASSPRARLFNPNEKLFF. The DNA for the CDR3 is TGTGCCAGCAGCCCCCGGGCGAGGCTTTTTAACCCTAATGAAAAACTGTTTTTT.

This chain connects TRBV7-3 to TRBJ2-3, with D hard to call. With 5 bases removed from V and 11 bases from J, the gap between germline ends came to 17 bases. Looked up from germline, CDR1 is SGHTA and CDR2 is FQGTGA. The CDR3 spans 13 residues. This CDR3 reads CASSLPGSFLQYF. CDR3 DNA: TGTGCCAGCAGCCTCCCCGGGTCGTTCTTGCAGTATTTT.

The V gene is TRBV4-1, the J gene TRBJ2-7, with 9 positions matching TRBD2. Trimming cost V 4 bases and J 2 bases; bases outside gene matches: 6. The CDR3 covers 15 residues. Germline values: CDR1 MGHRA, CDR2 YSYEKL. This CDR3 reads CASSPIAGAAYEQYF. CDR3 DNA sequence: TGCGCCAGCAGCCCTATAGCGGGGGCCGCCTACGAGCAGTACTTC.

The chain employs TRBV4-3 and TRBJ2-5; the D gene could be TRBD1 or TRBD2 (6 bases each). Between the trimmed V and J ends, which lost 1 base and 7 bases, there was a span of 19 bases. Germline V gene data show CDR1 as LGHNA and CDR2 as YSLEER. The CDR3 is 16 amino acids. CDR3: CASSQGVGGLIGTQYF. The CDR3, as DNA: TGCGCCAGCAGCCAAGGAGTAGGGGGGTTGATAGGGACCCAGTACTTC.

This chain connects TRBV6-2 or TRBV6-3 to TRBJ2-2; 11 positions agree with TRBD2. Trimming took 6 bases from V and 0 from J; bases not matched to a gene: 3. This CDR3 is 16 amino acids long. CDR1 MNHEY and CDR2 SVGEGT come from the germline V gene. The CDR3 here is CASSRSGGANTGELFF. As DNA, the CDR3 is TGTGCCAGCAGCCGTAGCGGGGGGGCGAACACCGGGGAGCTGTTTTTT.

V usage is TRBV28 and J usage is TRBJ2-1; 10 bases line up with TRBD1. The CDR3 sequence is 16 residues long. Germline CDR1 is MDHEN and CDR2 is SYDVKM. Trimming cost V 3 bases and J 8 bases; bases outside gene matches: 10. The CDR3 nucleotides are TGTGCCAGCAGTTTCCCGGACAGGGGGATGGAATATGAGCAGTTCTTC. Its protein product is CASSFPDRGMEYEQFF.

V usage is TRBV5-1 and J usage is TRBJ1-1, with D uncertain. Trimming cost V 0 bases and J 3 bases, with 12 bases left between them. This CDR3 spans 15 amino acids. The V gene's germline CDR1 is SGHRS and CDR2 YFSETQ. In nucleotides, the CDR3 is TGCGCCAGCAGCTTGGAGGGTTTAGGATACACTGAAGCTTTCTTT. It encodes CASSLEGLGYTEAFF.

The chain is built from TRBV5-1 and TRBJ2-7; TRBD1 agrees at 8 bases. This CDR3 is 15 amino acids long. Germline V lookup: CDR1 SGHRS, CDR2 YFSETQ. V was clipped by 2 bases and J by 5 bases; unmatched bases: 9. The CDR3 DNA follows: TGCGCCAGCAGCTTAAACCAAGGGACAGGCAACGAGCAGTACTTC. Amino acids: CASSLNQGTGNEQYF.

CDR3 sequence reads: CASTRTSGETQYF. Written as DNA, the CDR3 is TGTGCCAGTACCAGGACTTCCGGGGAGACCCAGTACTTC. The V call is TRBV19, the J call TRBJ2-5, with D possibly being TRBD2 (5 bases). Trimming removed 7 bases at V and 5 bases at J, with 14 bases between. The length of the CDR3 is 13 residues. CDR1 is LNHDA, CDR2 SQIVND, per germline (reference sequence). The whole variable domain, filled in from reference TRBV19 and TRBJ2-5, reads DGGITQSPKYLFRKEGQNVTLSCEQNLNHDAMYWYRQDPGQGLRLIYYSQIVNDFQKGDIAEGYSVSREKKESFPLTVTSAQKNPTAFYLCASTRTSGETQYFGPGTRLLVL.

The V gene is TRBV19, the J gene TRBJ2-3; D gene ambiguous. This CDR3 has 17 residues. Germline assignment: CDR1 LNHDA and CDR2 SQIVND (reference sequence). V gave up 7 bases and J gave up 0 bases, with 20 bases separating them. The CDR3 DNA is TGTGCCAGTATGGCAGATCATCCAAACACTAGCACAGATACGCAGTATTTT. Protein product: CASMADHPNTSTDTQYF.

V gene TRBV5-6 combines with J gene TRBJ1-2, with TRBD1 matching 7 bases. J gave up 4 bases and V 2 bases, and 5 bases lay outside the gene matches. Germline V CDR1 and CDR2: SGHDT, YYEEEE. CDR3 size: 14 residues. The CDR3 sequence: CASSLPQGLYGYTF. In DNA, the CDR3 is TGTGCCAGCAGCTTACCACAGGGGCTCTATGGCTACACCTTC.

The rearrangement uses TRBV9 and TRBJ1-2; D call uncertain. The V end lost 4 bases, the J end lost 4 bases, and 14 bases lay between the germline ends. The CDR3 length is 14 residues. CDR1 and CDR2 from the germline V gene are SGDLS and YYNGEE. The CDR3 protein is CASSLEVVSYGYTF. The CDR3 DNA is TGTGCCAGCAGCCTCGAGGTAGTGAGCTATGGCTACACCTTC.